The next 28 T cell receptor beta chains were all read from a single sample in a study of T cells after posttransplantation cyclophosphamide (dated by TCRdb to 2016 to 2017). Receptor amplification or capture employed the immunoSEQ multiplex PCR assay. The clones in this table, taken by TCRdb from immuneACCESS, are in-frame only. Not every clone is retained; where verified, under half of the shortfall comes from an unresolved V gene, and the cause of the rest is unknown. Across this sample there are tens of thousands of clones, with approximately 71% seen only once. 0.6% to 0.8% of the sample is held by the ten biggest clonotypes. The specimen was memory CD4+ T cells sorted from PBMCs. These receptors were obtained from a woman aged 60 to 75 in good health, CMV-negative, and a related stem cell transplant donor.

The genes are TRBV4-2 and TRBJ2-5, with D maybe TRBD1 (5 bases). The V end was cut by 0 bases, the J end by 4 bases, with 18 bases between. The CDR3 sequence is 17 residues long. Germline V gene sequence: CDR1 LGHNA, CDR2 YNFKEQ. DNA of the CDR3: TGTGCCAGCAGCCAAGATGGACGGGTGGAGCAGGGAGAGACCCAGTACTTC. It is translated as CASSQDGRVEQGETQYF.

The chain combines TRBV11-1 with TRBJ2-7, with D perhaps TRBD1 (5 bases). From germline, CDR1 is SGHAT and CDR2 FQDESV (reference sequence). Trimming shortened V by 5 bases and J by 6 bases, and 23 bases separated the two germline ends. This CDR3 has 16 amino acids. CDR3 bases: TGTGCCAGCAGCCAAAAGAGCAGGGTTCTATCGAGCGAGCAGTACTTC. It specifies CASSQKSRVLSSEQYF.

J is TRBJ2-1 and V is TRBV7-9; D perhaps matches TRBD1 (5 bases). The CDR3 contains 15 residues. Germline loops: CDR1 SEHNR, CDR2 FQNEAQ (reference sequence). V was trimmed by 5 bases and J by 4 bases, leaving 15 bases between them. CDR3 protein: CASSPFTGRYNEQFF. In DNA, the CDR3 is TGTGCCAGCAGCCCCTTTACAGGCAGGTACAATGAGCAGTTCTTC. The full variable domain, its missing parts supplied by reference TRBV7-9 and TRBJ2-1, is DTGVSQNPRHKITKRGQNVTFRCDPISEHNRLYWYRQTLGQGPEFLTYFQNEAQLEKSRLLSDRFSAERPKGSFSTLEIQRTEQGDSAMYLCASSPFTGRYNEQFFGPGTRLTVL.

This clone was counted between two and nine times. V usage is TRBV5-5 and J usage is TRBJ2-7; 8 bases align to TRBD2. The CDR3 is made up of 13 amino acids. The V gene's germline CDR1 is SGHKS and CDR2 YYEKEE (reference sequence). J lost 7 bases, V lost 5 bases, and 8 bases had no gene match. This chain's CDR3 is CASSFGGGVEQYF. The CDR3 coding sequence is TGTGCCAGCAGTTTCGGGGGGGGAGTGGAGCAGTACTTC.

The chain carries TRBV5-1 and TRBJ1-1; perhaps TRBD1 as D (6 bases). CDR1 and CDR2 from the germline V gene are SGHRS and YFSETQ. The germline V and J ends were trimmed by 3 bases and 0 bases, with 9 bases remaining between them. The CDR3 is 14 residues long. This CDR3 is CASSWQGMNTEAFF. The DNA of the CDR3 is TGCGCCAGCAGCTGGCAGGGGATGAACACTGAAGCTTTCTTT.

This chain connects TRBV7-6 to TRBJ2-5; D call uncertain. Germline V CDR1 and CDR2: SGHVS, FNYEAQ. V was clipped by 1 base and J by 1 base, with 7 bases between them. The CDR3 runs to 14 residues. CDR3 amino acids: CASSLGASQETQYF. The CDR3 nucleotides are TGTGCCAGCAGCTTAGGCGCTAGCCAAGAGACCCAGTACTTC.

The gene calls are TRBV5-1 and TRBJ1-4; 8 nucleotides line up with TRBD1. Looked up from germline, CDR1 is SGHRS and CDR2 is YFSETQ. J lost 5 bases, V lost 4 bases, and 10 bases had no gene match. CDR3 length equals 16 residues. The CDR3 DNA reads as TGCGCCAGCAGCCCGGACGTTAGGACAGGGAATGAAAAACTGTTTTTT. Amino acid sequence: CASSPDVRTGNEKLFF.

This clone has just a few counts. The chain combines TRBV28 with TRBJ1-1; tentative D call: TRBD1 (5 bases). The germline V and J ends were trimmed by 4 bases and 6 bases, with 12 bases remaining between them. Per germline, CDR1 MDHEN and CDR2 SYDVKM. The CDR3 consists of 13 residues. CDR3 sequence reads: CASSWGRSSEAFF. DNA of the CDR3: TGTGCCAGCAGTTGGGGGAGGAGTTCTGAAGCTTTCTTT. Full variable domain (outside the CDR3, taken from reference TRBV28 and TRBJ1-1): DVKVTQSSRYLVKRTGEKVFLECVQDMDHENMFWYRQDPGLGLRLIYFSYDVKMKEKGDIPEGYSVSREKKERFSLILESASTNQTSMYLCASSWGRSSEAFFGQGTRLTVV.

The genes are TRBV18 and TRBJ2-5; perhaps TRBD2 as D (5 bases). Per the germline V gene, CDR1 is KGHSH and CDR2 is LQKENI. The CDR3 length is 14 residues. V was pared by 6 bases and J by 4 bases, with 15 bases between. The CDR3 DNA follows: TGTGCCAGCTCTCTGGACTGGGTACGAGAGACCCAGTACTTC. It codes for CASSLDWVRETQYF.

The rearrangement joins TRBV19 to TRBJ1-6, with TRBD1 identical over 8 bases. V lost 6 bases and J lost 7; bases outside the gene matches: 5. The CDR3 is 14 residues long. Germline-derived CDR1 and CDR2 are LNHDA and SQIVND (reference sequence). CDR3: CASSRQGQNSPLHF. CDR3 sequence (DNA): TGTGCCAGTAGCCGACAGGGGCAGAATTCACCCCTCCACTTT.

In DNA form, the CDR3 reads TGTGCCTGGAAAACGCGGGAGTCTGAGACAGATACGCAGTATTTT. It translates to CAWKTRESETDTQYF. V and J are TRBV30 and TRBJ2-3; 7 bases are a match to TRBD2. The junction had 10 bases not matched to a gene; V was cut back by 4 bases and J by 3 bases. From germline, CDR1 is GTSNPN and CDR2 SVGIG (reference sequence). The CDR3 covers 15 residues.

The genes are TRBV6-1 and TRBJ2-3; 8 bases agree with TRBD1. CDR1 is MNHNS and CDR2 is SASEGT in the germline V gene. This CDR3 has 15 residues. Trimming at V came to 6 bases and at J to 8 bases, leaving 13 bases not matched to a gene. CDR3 sequence (DNA): TGTGCCAGCAGGGGGGGACAGGATCTAGTGGGTACGCAGTATTTT. Residues: CASRGGQDLVGTQYF.

The genes are TRBV7-2 and TRBJ2-1; tentative D call: TRBD2 (5 bases). From germline, CDR1 is SGHTA and CDR2 FQGNSA. Trimming shortened V by 0 bases and J by 9 bases, and 9 bases separated the two germline ends. The CDR3 runs 13 residues. CDR3 bases: TGTGCCAGCAGCTTAGCTTCGGGGATTGAGCAGTTCTTC. As protein: CASSLASGIEQFF.

This chain uses TRBV5-1 with TRBJ1-1, with unresolved D. V was pared by 8 bases and J by 2 bases, with 13 bases between. Per the germline V gene, CDR1 is SGHRS and CDR2 is YFSETQ. The CDR3 consists of 13 residues. The CDR3 region is CASRLRSNTEAFF. The CDR3, as DNA: TGCGCCAGTCGACTGCGATCAAACACTGAAGCTTTCTTT.

J is TRBJ2-7 and V is TRBV9; 11 bases fit TRBD2. Germline lookup yields CDR1 SGDLS and CDR2 YYNGEE. The CDR3 covers 16 residues. The V gene end was trimmed by 0 bases and the J gene end by 4 bases; junction bases not matched to a gene: 6. The CDR3 protein is CASSVDPGTSGYEQYF. CDR3 coding DNA: TGTGCCAGCAGCGTAGATCCCGGGACTAGCGGTTACGAGCAGTACTTC.

The chain is built from TRBV20-1 and TRBJ2-7, with D perhaps matching TRBD2 (5 bases). Trimming took 6 bases from V and 9 from J, leaving 15 bases between them. The length of the CDR3 is 11 residues. The germline V gene encodes CDR1 DFQATT and CDR2 SNEGSKA (reference sequence). CDR3 in DNA: TGCAGTGCAACAGTGGGGAGAGTGCAGTACTTC. This encodes CSATVGRVQYF.

This clone was seen a single time. The J gene is TRBJ2-2, the V gene TRBV29-1; 12 bases align to TRBD2. This CDR3 has 15 amino acids. Per germline, CDR1 SQVTM and CDR2 ANQGSEA. V was clipped by 1 base and J by 6 bases; unmatched bases: 3. Here the CDR3 DNA reads TGCAGCGTTGAAGGGACTAGCGGGAAGGCCGGGGAGCTGTTTTTT. This translates into CSVEGTSGKAGELFF.

The chain is built from TRBV5-1 and TRBJ1-2, with 9 nucleotides matching TRBD1. From germline, CDR1 is SGHRS and CDR2 YFSETQ. The CDR3 is made up of 14 amino acids. The V segment lost 4 bases and the J segment 8 bases; nucleotides outside the gene matches: 9. CDR3 DNA sequence: TGCGCCAGCAGCCAACTACAGGGGGCCCTCGGCTACACCTTC. This codes for CASSQLQGALGYTF.

The rearrangement uses TRBV6-5 and TRBJ2-7; D perhaps matches TRBD2 (7 bases). From germline, CDR1 is MNHEY and CDR2 SVGAGI. Trimming stripped 5 bases from V and 4 bases from J, with 18 bases between. The CDR3 spans 15 residues. The CDR3 here is CASSTPGGGSYEQYF. In DNA, the CDR3 is TGTGCCAGCAGTACCCCCGGGGGCGGGAGTTACGAGCAGTACTTC.

The chain carries TRBV9 and TRBJ2-5, with 10 bases matching TRBD2. CDR3 length: 14 residues. Germline loops: CDR1 SGDLS, CDR2 YYNGEE. V lost 3 bases and J lost 4; bases outside the gene matches: 3. CDR3 coding DNA: TGTGCCAGCAGCGGGGGACTAGCGTCAGAGACCCAGTACTTC. Translating gives CASSGGLASETQYF.

With regard to this clone: The same CDR3 is also encoded by other DNA sequences in this sample. V is TRBV5-6 and J is TRBJ2-5; TRBD1 might be the D (6 bases). The CDR3 has 15 residues. CDR1 is SGHDT, CDR2 YYEEEE, per germline. V was clipped by 4 bases and J by 5 bases, with 18 bases between them. CDR3 DNA sequence: TGTGCCAGCAGCGCCCTACAGGGAATCAGGGAGACCCAGTACTTC. It translates to CASSALQGIRETQYF.

J is TRBJ2-5 and V is TRBV7-2; 10 bases align to TRBD2. Germline V gives CDR1 SGHTA, CDR2 FQGNSA. This CDR3 spans 14 amino acids. After removal of 5 bases from V and 6 bases from J, the junction contained 6 bases not matched to a gene. The CDR3 region has the DNA TGTGCCAGCAGCCCTACTAGCGGGGTAAAGACCCAGTACTTC. The encoded protein is CASSPTSGVKTQYF.

The chain couples TRBV7-3 to TRBJ2-3; D unclear. CDR3 length: 14 residues. The V gene lost 1 base and the J gene lost 7 bases, with 12 bases spanning the gap. Germline V gives CDR1 SGHTA, CDR2 FQGTGA. CDR3 nucleotides: TGTGCCAGCAGCTTAAATAACAGAGTCAATACGCAGTATTTT. Its protein is CASSLNNRVNTQYF.

This chain uses TRBV9 with TRBJ2-3, with 7 bases fitting TRBD2. The CDR3 has 15 amino acids. The V gene end was trimmed by 0 bases and the J gene end by 2 bases; junction bases not matched to a gene: 3. Germline V gene data show CDR1 as SGDLS and CDR2 as YYNGEE. The CDR3 nucleotides read TGTGCCAGCAGCGTAGGGACTAGACTCACAGATACGCAGTATTTT. Translation gives CASSVGTRLTDTQYF. Drawing the rest from reference TRBV9 and TRBJ2-3, the complete variable domain is DSGVTQTPKHLITATGQRVTLRCSPRSGDLSVYWYQQSLDQGLQFLIQYYNGEERAKGNILERFSAQQFPDLHSELNLSSLELGDSALYFCASSVGTRLTDTQYFGPGTRLTVL.

This chain links TRBV5-1 with TRBJ1-2; 9 bases line up with TRBD1. Looked up from germline, CDR1 is SGHRS and CDR2 is YFSETQ. CDR3 length: 15 residues. Trimming removed 0 bases from V and 0 bases from J; junction bases left unmatched: 0. Here the CDR3 DNA reads TGCGCCAGCAGCTTGGGACAGGGGGCTAACTATGGCTACACCTTC. Amino acid sequence: CASSLGQGANYGYTF.

V gene TRBV19 combines with J gene TRBJ1-4; 9 bases are shared with TRBD1. The germline gives CDR1 LNHDA, CDR2 SQIVND (reference sequence). There are 17 residues in the CDR3. Trimming cost V 7 bases and J 8 bases; bases outside gene matches: 17. The CDR3 region is CASTLGQGNARREKLFF. The CDR3, as DNA: TGTGCCAGTACCTTAGGACAGGGGAATGCACGAAGGGAAAAACTGTTTTTT.

This clone was seen a single time. The genes are TRBV27 and TRBJ2-7; D perhaps matches TRBD2 (5 bases). V shed 5 bases and J shed 0 bases, with 17 bases lying between them. Germline V CDR1 and CDR2: MNHEY, SMNVEV (reference sequence). The CDR3 covers 16 residues. CDR3 coding DNA: TGTGCCAGCAGTAGAGGAAGCGGATCCTACTCCTACGAGCAGTACTTC. The encoded protein is CASSRGSGSYSYEQYF.

The CDR3 sequence is CASQGTAPNTEAFF. CDR3 DNA sequence: TGCGCCAGCCAGGGGACAGCGCCGAACACTGAAGCTTTCTTT. V gene TRBV10-1 combines with J gene TRBJ1-1; 7 nucleotides line up with TRBD1. Germline trimming cut 8 bases from V and 1 base from J; bases unmatched to any gene: 7. CDR3 length: 14 amino acids. Germline CDR1 reads WNHNN; CDR2 reads SYGVQD (reference sequence).